Included here is one T cell receptor beta chain sequence, with context. The antigen it recognizes is unknown. There are no base qualities to consult, and no much larger clone falls within one base. Taken from cysteine to phenylalanine, the CDR3 has 17 residues. Only the CDR3 part of the read is kept: 51 bases, read in frame from the first base. CDR1 and CDR2 (LGHNA, YNFKEQ) derive from the germline V gene. V gives up 2 bases and J gives up 0 bases, and the segment between their germline ends measures 13 bases. The data are from a study of T cell responses to AZD1222 COVID-19 vaccine (dated by TCRdb to 2020 to 2023). General notes on the study: TCR sequencing was performed for roughly 240 trial participants, of whom some 200 were given two doses of AZD1222 and 26 were given two doses of MenACWY control vaccine. Trial participants were enrolled by age into 18-55, 56-69 and 70-plus year subgroups, with approximately 160, 26 and 62 TCR-sequenced participants respectively. Overall study outcomes, separate from this receptor: Because no day 14 peak-response samples were available, repertoires were characterized only after the peak T cell response. Nearly half of unique spike-specific TCRs reportedly recognized epitopes outside regions mutated in the B.1.351 and B.1.1.7 variants. CD4 TCRs associated with the vaccine covered the entire spike protein, and the dominant responses were in regions 160-218 and 743-854. In the small 56-69-year group, the increase in depth fell short of significance, most likely because of low power. After two AZD1222 doses, both the breadth and the depth of spike-specific TCRs were significantly higher than at day 0 and than in MenACWY recipients. Participants were mostly white British, with more females than males. The authors suggested clonal diversity may have been underestimated. Conclusions about previously exposed vaccinees are limited, since just six or seven AZD1222 recipients were seropositive for SARS-CoV-2 at baseline.

The CDR3 regions of human TCRbeta chains were subjected to immunosequencing. The study's processing was this. TCRs in the repertoires were compared against a reference library of SARS-CoV-2-specific TCRs that had been generated with the MIRA antigen-specificity platform. Breadth was defined as the fraction of unique TCRs that were SARS-CoV-2-associated. Depth was defined as the fraction of total T cells that were SARS-CoV-2-associated. Using the MIRA data, each spike-specific TCR was mapped to the spike region that the TCR reacts to and placed in a CD4 or CD8 class. Log10-transformed breadth and depth values were compared by one-way ANOVA with Sidak's multiple comparisons tests. Drawn from immuneACCESS, this table holds only the in-frame rearrangements with V and J called that TCRdb kept. Clones are partly lost; checked studies trace under half to an unresolved V gene and leave the rest unexplained. V and J calls and clone size are copied from that table; D and trimming were computed from the DNA. For this sample there are some 150,000 clones; around 89% appear just once. The ten largest clones take up 4% to 4.5% of the sample.

Taken with the paper, the label for time point translates to: about 28 days (+/-7) after the second vaccine dose. Because spike-specific TCR depth and breadth did not differ between the two schedules, AZD1222 recipients who got a second dose at roughly 4 weeks were pooled with those who got a second dose at roughly 12 weeks. Samples from vaccinated people were obtained from the UK trials COV001 and COV002, which included a single-blind randomized controlled phase 2/3 trial of AZD1222 (ChAdOx1 nCoV-19) in healthy adults. For TCRbeta chain sequencing, PBMC samples were collected from trial participants at day 0 and at day 28 after the second dose.

The sequence came from an adult who received the AZD1222 COVID-19 vaccine. The V gene is TRBV4-2 and the J gene is TRBJ1-4; there is no confident call for the D gene. Sequencing was performed on peripheral blood, taken 28 days after the second AZD1222 dose. CDR3 sequence: CASSQSGGVATNEKLFF. The DNA sequence is as follows: TGTGCCAGCAGCCAATCGGGTGGCGTTGCAACTAATGAAAAACTGTTTTTT.